This TCR beta chain was captured in a study of CD8 T cells in ankylosing spondylitis. Germline CDR1 and CDR2: SGDLS and YYNGEE. The ends lost 4 bases at V and 1 base at J; junction bases unmatched: 5. The CDR3 is 16 amino acids. 5'-RACE, quantitative and with molecular barcodes, yielded the TCR beta libraries. TCRdb analysed the 5' RACE reads with MiXCR anew, one entry per CDR3 protein. The data contain about 42,000 distinct CDR3 sequences, 2.5% to 3.5% of them seen just once; the ten biggest clones take up about 4.8%. This clonotype was counted ten times or more. This clonotype was sampled from a male donor with ankylosing spondylitis or in good health (not recorded which). Sequenced input: blood, either unsorted or a sorted T cell fraction (not recorded which). V usage is TRBV9 and J usage is TRBJ2-2; 9 nucleotides line up with TRBD1. The CDR3 DNA reads TGTGCCAGCAGCCCAAGGACAGGGGAGAACACCGGGGAGCTGTTTTTT. Amino acid sequence: CASSPRTGENTGELFF.